This T cell receptor beta chain is from a study of blood T cell repertoires in COVID-19. Study at large: Acute and convalescent COVID-19 samples came from the United States, Italy and Spain.

Germline V lookup: CDR1 MNHEY, CDR2 SVGAGI. The CDR3 totals 14 residues. V gave up 8 bases and J gave up 2 bases; unmatched junction bases: 6. As for this clone: Other DNA variants within this sample encode the same CDR3.

Per the original methods: Reference gene primers were amplified, and this amplification served to estimate nucleated cell counts. The method was immunoSEQ multiplex PCR; TCRdb's version includes in-frame clones alone and lacks a portion of them. Clone size and V and J calls were adopted from that table, with D and trimming inferred from the DNA. The data contain about 200,000 clones, approximately 90% of them singletons. The sequencing input was peripheral blood. The receptor comes from a man aged 45-60 years with acute or convalescent COVID-19. The V and J genes are TRBV6-5 and TRBJ1-5; 7 nucleotides agree with TRBD1. CDR3 sequence reads: CASSPGTGNQPQHF. As DNA, the CDR3 is TGTGCCAGCTCGCCCGGGACAGGCAATCAGCCCCAGCATTTT.